Below, 24 T cell receptor beta chains from the same sample are listed, as sequenced in a study of T-cell memory formation after mild COVID-19. TCRdb analysed the 5' RACE reads with MiXCR anew, one entry per CDR3 protein. The repertoire holds some 250,000 distinct CDR3 sequences, 15% to 20% seen once, with roughly 23% in the top ten. Sequencing input: PBMCs or a T cell subset sorted from them (not recorded which). The receptor set was obtained from a man aged 18 to 29 who had mild COVID-19 (a few samples of this study predate the infection). Cell type and time point are not known.

The table lists this clonotype with a few counts. This chain connects TRBV28 to TRBJ1-1; D perhaps matches TRBD1 (6 bases). V lost 6 bases and J lost 9, with 17 bases in between. The CDR3 has 13 amino acids. Germline-derived CDR1 and CDR2 are MDHEN and SYDVKM. The CDR3 DNA is TGTGCCAGCAGCCCCCCCACAGGGCGCCAAGCTTTCTTT. Amino acid sequence: CASSPPTGRQAFF. The whole variable domain, remainder taken from reference TRBV28 and TRBJ1-1, is DVKVTQSSRYLVKRTGEKVFLECVQDMDHENMFWYRQDPGLGLRLIYFSYDVKMKEKGDIPEGYSVSREKKERFSLILESASTNQTSMYLCASSPPTGRQAFFGQGTRLTVV.

This clonotype was seen a few times. The rearrangement joins TRBV6-5 to TRBJ1-5, with no clear D. The V gene's germline CDR1 is MNHEY and CDR2 SVGAGI. V shed 5 bases and J shed 6 bases, with 8 bases lying between them. This CDR3 is built from 12 residues. CDR3 sequence (DNA): TGTGCCAGCAGTAACCCGAGTCAGCCCCAGCATTTT. This codes for CASSNPSQPQHF.

The chain combines TRBV20-1 with TRBJ2-5, with 7 bases aligning to TRBD2. V shed 6 bases, J shed 1 base, and the junction held 8 bases outside the gene matches. This CDR3 has 14 residues. Germline V lookup: CDR1 DFQATT, CDR2 SNEGSKA (reference sequence). The CDR3 DNA reads TGCAGTGCGCTCCGGGACTACTCCCAAGAGACCCAGTACTTC. Its protein is CSALRDYSQETQYF.

In this sample, this clonotype turned up a few times. In DNA, the CDR3 is TGCGCCAGCGGGGATGAAGGTCGCACTGAAGCTTTCTTT. This codes for CASGDEGRTEAFF. The rearrangement joins TRBV4-3 to TRBJ1-1, with no clear D. CDR3 length: 13 residues. Deletions cut 8 bases from V and 4 bases from J, with 14 bases between. Germline values: CDR1 LGHNA, CDR2 YSLEER.

V is TRBV12-3 or TRBV12-4 and J is TRBJ2-3; D gene ambiguous. The CDR3 is made up of 12 amino acids. V was shortened by 3 bases and J by 6 bases, with 7 bases between the two germline ends. The CDR3 loop reads CASSFAQDTQYF. CDR3 nucleotide sequence: TGTGCCAGCAGTTTTGCGCAGGATACGCAGTATTTT.

This clonotype was detected a few times. The CDR3 region has the DNA TGCAGTGCTGAGGGCCAGTACAATGAGCAGTTCTTC. This sequence encodes CSAEGQYNEQFF. This sequence joins TRBV20-1 and TRBJ2-1; the D gene is possibly TRBD2 (5 bases). The CDR3 has 12 amino acids. Germline assignment: CDR1 DFQATT and CDR2 SNEGSKA (reference sequence). Trimming removed 5 bases at V and 4 bases at J, with 9 bases between.

The sample holds one count of this clonotype. The germline gene is not matched at one end of the junction; a read error may be the cause. The V and J genes are TRBV12-3 or TRBV12-4 and TRBJ1-2; D unclear. CDR3 length: 13 amino acids. The CDR3 DNA reads as TGTGCCAGCAGTATAGCCGGGTGGACGACAAACACCTTC. Residues: CASSIAGWTTNTF.

This clonotype occurred a few times. The chain carries TRBV11-2 and TRBJ2-7, with D tentatively TRBD2 (5 bases). V was cut by 0 bases and J by 2 bases, with 14 bases left in between. Germline assignment: CDR1 SGHAT and CDR2 FQNNGV. The CDR3 spans 16 residues. CDR3 in DNA: TGTGCCAGCAGCTTAGAAGGTCCGGGGAGAGCCTACGAGCAGTACTTC. Its translation is CASSLEGPGRAYEQYF.

This clonotype has just a few counts. The chain combines TRBV6-2 or TRBV6-3 with TRBJ2-1; D is ambiguous. Germline V gene sequence: CDR1 MNHEY, CDR2 SVGEGT. The V and J ends lost 6 bases and 8 bases respectively, with 17 bases between them. This CDR3 is built from 14 residues. This CDR3 reads CASSTQGLTDEQFF. The CDR3 nucleotides read TGTGCCAGCAGCACCCAAGGGCTGACGGATGAGCAGTTCTTC.

The rearrangement links TRBV5-6 to TRBJ2-5; 7 nucleotides agree with TRBD1. The CDR3 has 15 residues. Trimming removed 0 bases from V and 3 bases from J; junction bases left unmatched: 5. Germline CDR1 is SGHDT and CDR2 is YYEEEE. CDR3 sequence reads: CASSLATQGEETQYF. CDR3 bases: TGTGCCAGCAGCTTGGCCACCCAGGGGGAAGAGACCCAGTACTTC.

The chain links TRBV5-1 to TRBJ1-2, with TRBD1 as a possible D gene (5 bases). CDR1 is SGHRS and CDR2 is YFSETQ in the germline V gene. The ends were cut back, 2 bases at V and 5 bases at J, with 13 bases in the middle. The CDR3 is 14 amino acids. In DNA, the CDR3 is TGCGCCAGCAGCTTACTAGACAGTGTATATGGCTACACCTTC. Its translation: CASSLLDSVYGYTF.

The sample holds a few counts of this clonotype. The rearrangement uses TRBV12-3 or TRBV12-4 and TRBJ1-1; a possible D gene is TRBD1 (5 bases). V was clipped by 6 bases and J by 2 bases, with 13 bases between them. This CDR3 region has 14 residues. The CDR3 spells CASSRGHPNTEAFF. The CDR3 DNA follows: TGTGCCAGCAGCCGCGGACACCCAAACACTGAAGCTTTCTTT.

In this sample, this clonotype turned up a few times. This chain uses TRBV5-4 with TRBJ2-3, with D tentatively TRBD2 (6 bases). The ends were cut back, 4 bases at V and 3 bases at J, with 15 bases in the middle. The CDR3 consists of 15 residues. The V gene's germline CDR1 is SGHNT and CDR2 YYREEE (reference sequence). CDR3 in amino acids: CASSLGGVRTDTQYF. For the CDR3, the DNA is TGTGCCAGCAGCCTCGGGGGAGTAAGGACAGATACGCAGTATTTT.

This chain joins TRBV12-3 or TRBV12-4 and TRBJ2-3; D is ambiguous. The ends were cut back, 7 bases at V and 2 bases at J, with 10 bases in the middle. The CDR3 loop spans 13 amino acids. The CDR3 nucleotides read TGTGCCAGCAAACCCGTATTCACAGATACGCAGTATTTT. Amino acids: CASKPVFTDTQYF.

This clonotype has a count of ten or more. The V gene is TRBV6-5, the J gene TRBJ1-5; TRBD1 might be the D (6 bases). V lost 6 bases and J lost 6, with 15 bases in between. Per the germline V gene, CDR1 is MNHEY and CDR2 is SVGAGI. This CDR3 region has 14 residues. CDR3 sequence reads: CASSPSDSPQPQHF. The CDR3 DNA follows: TGTGCCAGCAGCCCCTCGGACAGTCCTCAGCCCCAGCATTTT.

This clonotype was counted only a few times. The rearrangement joins TRBV11-2 to TRBJ2-3; D might be TRBD2 (5 bases). V lost 3 bases and J lost 0, with 13 bases in between. The germline V gene has CDR1 SGHAT and CDR2 FQNNGV. The CDR3 spans 16 residues. CDR3 protein: CASSFSSGSSTDTQYF. DNA of the CDR3: TGTGCCAGCAGCTTCTCCTCGGGGAGTAGCACAGATACGCAGTATTTT.

This clonotype was seen only a few times. The chain combines TRBV11-1 with TRBJ2-2, with 11 bases fitting TRBD1. V was pared by 5 bases and J by 4 bases, with 6 bases of the junction left unmatched. The CDR3 contains 16 residues. The V gene's germline CDR1 is SGHAT and CDR2 FQDESV (reference sequence). CDR3: CASSPGQGASTGELFF. The CDR3 DNA is TGTGCCAGCAGCCCTGGACAGGGGGCTAGCACCGGGGAGCTGTTTTTT.

J is TRBJ2-6 and V is TRBV20-1; D is possibly TRBD1 or TRBD2 (5 bases each). The V end lost 0 bases, the J end lost 0 bases, and 9 bases lay between the germline ends. Germline CDR1 is DFQATT and CDR2 is SNEGSKA (reference sequence). CDR3 size: 16 residues. The CDR3: CSARDLGGSGANVLTF. CDR3 in DNA: TGCAGTGCTAGAGATCTTGGGGGCTCTGGGGCCAACGTCCTGACTTTC.

Worth noting for this clonotype: The junction and the germline gene differ at one end; a read error may be behind it. The chain links TRBV7-9 to TRBJ2-1, with D perhaps assigned TRBD1 or TRBD2 (5 bases each). Germline V CDR1 and CDR2: SEHNR, FQNEAQ (reference sequence). The CDR3 contains 15 residues. The CDR3: CASSPRDPSYNGQFF. The CDR3 DNA reads TGTGCCAGCAGCCCCCGGGACCCGTCCTACAATGGGCAGTTCTTC.

This clonotype was detected ten times or more. This chain links TRBV20-1 with TRBJ1-6, with a weak D call TRBD1 (5 bases). The CDR3 is made up of 14 amino acids. The ends were cut back, 4 bases at V and 7 bases at J, with 14 bases in the middle. Per germline, CDR1 DFQATT and CDR2 SNEGSKA (reference sequence). The CDR3 DNA reads TGCAGTGCTACCGCCCAATCAGGGAATTCACCCCTCCACTTT. Amino acid sequence: CSATAQSGNSPLHF.

CDR3 coding DNA: TGTGCCAGCAGGCCACAATCCCTGGGGAATCAGCCCCAGCATTTT. Translation gives CASRPQSLGNQPQHF. The V and J genes are TRBV27 and TRBJ1-5; D gene unclear. Germline V CDR1 and CDR2: MNHEY, SMNVEV (reference sequence). This CDR3 region has 15 residues. Trimming shortened V by 6 bases and J by 4 bases, and 16 bases separated the two germline ends.

The chain has TRBV11-2 and TRBJ2-1; D gene unclear. Per the germline V gene, CDR1 is SGHAT and CDR2 is FQNNGV. This CDR3 region has 16 residues. The V end lost 1 base, the J end lost 0 bases, and 10 bases lay between the germline ends. The DNA of the CDR3 is TGTGCCAGCAGCTTAGCGTCGCCCAGCTCCTACAATGAGCAGTTCTTC. Translation: CASSLASPSSYNEQFF.

This clonotype turned up a few times. This chain links TRBV9 with TRBJ2-3; 9 bases line up with TRBD1. Trimming took 4 bases from V and 1 from J; bases not matched to a gene: 7. This CDR3 spans 16 amino acids. From germline, CDR1 is SGDLS and CDR2 YYNGEE. CDR3 in DNA: TGTGCCAGCAGCCCCGGGACAGGGTTTCGCACAGATACGCAGTATTTT. This translates into CASSPGTGFRTDTQYF.

V usage is TRBV2 and J usage is TRBJ2-3, with unresolved D. The ends were cut back, 1 base at V and 2 bases at J, with 4 bases in the middle. This CDR3 has 13 residues. Germline CDR1 SNHLY, CDR2 FYNNEI. In DNA, the CDR3 is TGTGCCAGCAGTGAAGGGGTCACAGATACGCAGTATTTT. Its protein product is CASSEGVTDTQYF.